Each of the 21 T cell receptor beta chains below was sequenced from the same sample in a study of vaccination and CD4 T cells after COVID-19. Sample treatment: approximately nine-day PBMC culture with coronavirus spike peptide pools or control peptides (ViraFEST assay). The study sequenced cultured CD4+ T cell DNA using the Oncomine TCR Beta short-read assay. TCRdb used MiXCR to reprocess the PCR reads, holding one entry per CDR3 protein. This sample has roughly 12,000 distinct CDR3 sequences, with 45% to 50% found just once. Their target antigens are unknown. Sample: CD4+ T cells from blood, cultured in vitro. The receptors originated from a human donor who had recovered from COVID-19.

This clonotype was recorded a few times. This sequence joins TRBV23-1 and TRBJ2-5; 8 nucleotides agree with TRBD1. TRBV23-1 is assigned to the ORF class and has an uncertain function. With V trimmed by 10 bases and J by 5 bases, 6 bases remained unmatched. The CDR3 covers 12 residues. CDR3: CAIPTGDETQYF. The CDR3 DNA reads TGCGCCATCCCGACAGGGGATGAGACCCAGTACTTC.

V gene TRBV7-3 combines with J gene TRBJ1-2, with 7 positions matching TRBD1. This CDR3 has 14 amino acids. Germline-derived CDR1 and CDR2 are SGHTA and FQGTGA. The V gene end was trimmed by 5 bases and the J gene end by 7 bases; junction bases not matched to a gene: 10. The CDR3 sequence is CASSAFGTVGGYTF. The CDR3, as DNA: TGTGCCAGCAGCGCCTTCGGGACAGTGGGTGGCTACACCTTC.

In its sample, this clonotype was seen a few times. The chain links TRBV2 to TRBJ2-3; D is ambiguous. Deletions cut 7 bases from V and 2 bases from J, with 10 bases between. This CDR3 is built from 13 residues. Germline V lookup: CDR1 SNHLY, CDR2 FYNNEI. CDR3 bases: TGTGCCAGCAACCCTCCCTTCACAGATACGCAGTATTTT. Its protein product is CASNPPFTDTQYF.

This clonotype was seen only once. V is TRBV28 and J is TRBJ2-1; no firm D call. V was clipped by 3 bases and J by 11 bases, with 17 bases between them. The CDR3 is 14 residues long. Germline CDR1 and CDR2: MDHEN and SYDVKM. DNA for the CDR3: TGTGCCAGCAGTTTTTCGGGTGCTATCGGTAAGCAGTTCTTC. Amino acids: CASSFSGAIGKQFF.

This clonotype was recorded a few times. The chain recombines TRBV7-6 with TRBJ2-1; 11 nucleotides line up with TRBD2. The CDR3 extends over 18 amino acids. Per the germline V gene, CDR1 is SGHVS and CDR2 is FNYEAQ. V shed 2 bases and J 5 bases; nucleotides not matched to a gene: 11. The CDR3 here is CASSLRTLGLAANNEQFF. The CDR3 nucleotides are TGTGCCAGCAGCTTAAGGACCCTGGGACTAGCGGCTAACAATGAGCAGTTCTTC. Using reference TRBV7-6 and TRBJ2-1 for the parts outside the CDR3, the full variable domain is GAGVSQSPRYKVTKRGQDVALRCDPISGHVSLYWYRQALGQGPEFLTYFNYEAQQDKSGLPNDRFSAERPEGSISTLTIQRTEQRDSAMYRCASSLRTLGLAANNEQFFGPGTRLTVL.

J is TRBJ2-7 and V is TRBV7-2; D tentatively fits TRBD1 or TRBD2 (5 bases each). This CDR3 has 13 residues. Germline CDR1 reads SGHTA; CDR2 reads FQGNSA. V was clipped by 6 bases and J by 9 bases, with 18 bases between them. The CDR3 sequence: CASSSRGALGQYF. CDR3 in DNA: TGTGCCAGCAGTTCCCGAGGGGCTCTCGGGCAGTACTTC.

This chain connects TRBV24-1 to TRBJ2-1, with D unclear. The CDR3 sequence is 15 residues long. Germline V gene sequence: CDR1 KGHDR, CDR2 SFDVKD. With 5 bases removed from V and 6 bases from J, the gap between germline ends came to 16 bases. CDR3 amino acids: CATSASAPPRNEQFF. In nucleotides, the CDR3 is TGTGCCACCAGTGCTTCAGCCCCACCTCGCAATGAGCAGTTCTTC.

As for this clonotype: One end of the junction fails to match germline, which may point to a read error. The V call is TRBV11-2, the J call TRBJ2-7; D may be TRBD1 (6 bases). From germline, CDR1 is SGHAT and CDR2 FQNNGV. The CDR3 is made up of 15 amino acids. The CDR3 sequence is CASSSLTGSHGRRNF. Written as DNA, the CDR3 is TGTGCCAGCAGCTCCCTCACAGGGTCCCATGGTCGGCGGAACTTC.

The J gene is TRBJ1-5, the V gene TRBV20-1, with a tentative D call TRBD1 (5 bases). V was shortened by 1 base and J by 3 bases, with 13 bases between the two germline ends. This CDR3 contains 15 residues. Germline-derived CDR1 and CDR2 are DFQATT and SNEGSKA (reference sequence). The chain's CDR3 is CSARGGGFDNQPQHF. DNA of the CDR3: TGCAGTGCTAGAGGGGGGGGGTTCGACAATCAGCCCCAGCATTTT.

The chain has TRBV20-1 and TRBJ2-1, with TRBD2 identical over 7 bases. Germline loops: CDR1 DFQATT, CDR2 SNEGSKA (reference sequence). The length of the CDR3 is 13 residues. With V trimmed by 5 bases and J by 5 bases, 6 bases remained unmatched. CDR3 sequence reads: CSAGTGGNNEQFF. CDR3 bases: TGCAGTGCTGGAACGGGAGGTAACAATGAGCAGTTCTTC.

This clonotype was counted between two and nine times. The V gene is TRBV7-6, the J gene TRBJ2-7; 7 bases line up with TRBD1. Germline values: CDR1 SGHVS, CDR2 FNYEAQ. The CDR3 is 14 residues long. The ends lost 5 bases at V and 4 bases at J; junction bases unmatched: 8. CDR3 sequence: CASSLGQGDYEQYF. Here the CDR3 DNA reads TGTGCCAGCAGCCTCGGTCAGGGGGATTACGAGCAGTACTTC.

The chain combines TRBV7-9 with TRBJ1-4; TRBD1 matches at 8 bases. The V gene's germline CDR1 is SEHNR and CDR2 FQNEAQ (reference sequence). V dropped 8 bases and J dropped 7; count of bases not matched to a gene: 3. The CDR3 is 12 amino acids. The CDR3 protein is CASGQGSEKLFF. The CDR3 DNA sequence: TGTGCCAGCGGACAGGGAAGTGAAAAACTGTTTTTT.

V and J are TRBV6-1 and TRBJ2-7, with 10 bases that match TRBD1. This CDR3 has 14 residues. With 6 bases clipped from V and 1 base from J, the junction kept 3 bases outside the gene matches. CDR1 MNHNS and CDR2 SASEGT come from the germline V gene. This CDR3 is CASRRDRGSYEQYF. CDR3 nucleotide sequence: TGTGCCAGCAGGAGGGACAGGGGTTCCTACGAGCAGTACTTC.

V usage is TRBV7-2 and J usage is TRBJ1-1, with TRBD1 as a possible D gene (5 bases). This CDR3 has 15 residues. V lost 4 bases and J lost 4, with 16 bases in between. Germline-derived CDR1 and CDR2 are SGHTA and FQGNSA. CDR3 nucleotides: TGTGCCAGCAGCTCCTTGGGGGGGTGGGGCACTGAAGCTTTCTTT. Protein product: CASSSLGGWGTEAFF.

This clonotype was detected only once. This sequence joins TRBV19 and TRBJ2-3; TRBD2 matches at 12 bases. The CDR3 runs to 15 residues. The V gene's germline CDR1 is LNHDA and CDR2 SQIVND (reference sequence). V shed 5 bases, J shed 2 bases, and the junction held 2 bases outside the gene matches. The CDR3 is CASSSSGRATDTQYF. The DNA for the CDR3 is TGTGCCAGTAGTTCTAGCGGGAGGGCCACAGATACGCAGTATTTT.

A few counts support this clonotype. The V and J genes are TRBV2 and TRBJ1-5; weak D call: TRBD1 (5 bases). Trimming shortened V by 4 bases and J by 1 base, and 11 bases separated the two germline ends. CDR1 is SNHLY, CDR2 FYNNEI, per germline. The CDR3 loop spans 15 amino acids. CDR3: CASSAAGRSNQPQHF. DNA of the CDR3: TGTGCCAGCAGTGCCGCAGGGAGAAGCAATCAGCCCCAGCATTTT.

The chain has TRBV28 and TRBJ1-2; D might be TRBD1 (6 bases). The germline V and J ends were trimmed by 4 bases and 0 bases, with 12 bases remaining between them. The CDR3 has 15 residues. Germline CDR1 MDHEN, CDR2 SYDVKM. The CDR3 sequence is CASSSGRDTNYGYTF. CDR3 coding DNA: TGTGCCAGCAGTTCCGGGAGGGACACTAACTATGGCTACACCTTC.

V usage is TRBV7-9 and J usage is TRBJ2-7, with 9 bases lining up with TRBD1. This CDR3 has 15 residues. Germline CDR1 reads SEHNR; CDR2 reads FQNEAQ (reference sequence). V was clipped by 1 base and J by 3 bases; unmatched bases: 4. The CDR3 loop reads CASSLESTGGYEQYF. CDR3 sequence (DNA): TGTGCCAGCAGCTTAGAATCGACAGGGGGCTACGAGCAGTACTTC.

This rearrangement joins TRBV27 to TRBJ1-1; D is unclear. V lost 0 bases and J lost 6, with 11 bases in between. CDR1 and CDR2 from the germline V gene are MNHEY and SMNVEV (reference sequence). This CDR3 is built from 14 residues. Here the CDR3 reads CASSLSKRYPEAFF. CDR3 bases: TGTGCCAGCAGTTTATCGAAACGGTACCCTGAAGCTTTCTTT.

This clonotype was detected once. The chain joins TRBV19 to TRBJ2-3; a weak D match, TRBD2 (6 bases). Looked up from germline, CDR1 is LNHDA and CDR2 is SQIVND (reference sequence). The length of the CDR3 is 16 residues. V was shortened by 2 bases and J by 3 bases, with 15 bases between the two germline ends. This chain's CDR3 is CASSIRGGGTTDTQYF. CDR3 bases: TGTGCCAGTAGTATAAGAGGTGGGGGGACGACAGATACGCAGTATTTT.

The CDR3 nucleotides read TGTGCCAGCAGTGAAGCAGAGGGGGACAGGGTTTTCTATGGCTACACCTTC. Translation gives CASSEAEGDRVFYGYTF. The genes are TRBV6-1 and TRBJ1-2, with 9 bases that match TRBD1. V lost 0 bases and J lost 4; bases outside the gene matches: 9. CDR3 length: 17 residues. Germline CDR1 MNHNS, CDR2 SASEGT.